This section outlines one T cell receptor beta chain sequence together with its context. The data stem from a study of control samples from healthy donors and cancer patients. Libraries were prepared by immunoSEQ multiplex PCR; TCRdb keeps only in-frame clonotypes and omits some of them. The data hold 95,000 to 120,000 clones, with about 80% observed a single time. Sequenced input: blood. The receptor was derived from a man aged 18 to 35 in good health.

Written as DNA, the CDR3 is TGTGCCAGCAGTGAATTTGTCGGGGTTGGGTACGAGCAGTACTTC. This sequence encodes CASSEFVGVGYEQYF. The chain combines TRBV25-1 with TRBJ2-7, with a tentative D call TRBD2 (5 bases). Trimming removed 1 base at V and 4 bases at J, with 14 bases between. Germline loops: CDR1 MGHDK, CDR2 SYGVNS. This CDR3 comprises 15 residues.